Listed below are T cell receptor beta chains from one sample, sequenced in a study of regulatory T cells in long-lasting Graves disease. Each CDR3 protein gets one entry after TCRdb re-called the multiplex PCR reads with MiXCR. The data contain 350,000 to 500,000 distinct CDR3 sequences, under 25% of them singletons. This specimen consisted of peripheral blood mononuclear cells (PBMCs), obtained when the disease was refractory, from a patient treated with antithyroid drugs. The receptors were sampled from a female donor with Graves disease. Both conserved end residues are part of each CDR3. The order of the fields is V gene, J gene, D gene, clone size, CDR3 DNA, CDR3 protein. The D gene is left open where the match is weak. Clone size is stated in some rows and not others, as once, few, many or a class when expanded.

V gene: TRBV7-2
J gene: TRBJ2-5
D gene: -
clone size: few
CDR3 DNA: TGTGCCAGCACCCTTATAGTGGCAGCCCGCCAGGCCCAGTACTTC
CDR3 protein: CASTLIVAARQAQYF

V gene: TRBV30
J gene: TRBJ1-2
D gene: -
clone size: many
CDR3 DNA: TGTGCCTGGAGCGCCCAGGGCGCTGGTGGCTACACCTTC
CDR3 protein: CAWSAQGAGGYTF

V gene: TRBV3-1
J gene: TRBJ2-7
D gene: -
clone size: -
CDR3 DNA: TGTGCCAGCAGCCAAGGGGGACCGGGATACGAGCAGTACTTC
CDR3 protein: CASSQGGPGYEQYF

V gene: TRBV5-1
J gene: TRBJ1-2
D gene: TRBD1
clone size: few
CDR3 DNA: TGCGCCAGCAGCTTAAGACAGGGGAGTTCCTATGGCTACACCTTC
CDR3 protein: CASSLRQGSSYGYTF

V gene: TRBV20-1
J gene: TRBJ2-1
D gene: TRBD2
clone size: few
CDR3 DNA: TGCAGTGCTAGGTCGGGACTAGCGGGATATGAGCAGTTCTTC
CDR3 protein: CSARSGLAGYEQFF

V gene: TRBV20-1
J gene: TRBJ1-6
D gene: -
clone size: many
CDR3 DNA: TGCAGTGCTAGGGGGCCCCGGAGGAGCTCCTATAATTCACCCCTCCACTTT
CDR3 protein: CSARGPRRSSYNSPLHF

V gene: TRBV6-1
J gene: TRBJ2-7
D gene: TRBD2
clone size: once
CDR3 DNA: TGTGCCAGCGGCCAGCGGGAGGCCTACGAGCAGTACTTC
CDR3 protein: CASGQREAYEQYF

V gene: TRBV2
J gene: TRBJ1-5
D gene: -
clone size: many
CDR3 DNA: TGTGCCAGCAGTGAAACGGGCACCCAGCCCCAGCATTTT
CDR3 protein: CASSETGTQPQHF

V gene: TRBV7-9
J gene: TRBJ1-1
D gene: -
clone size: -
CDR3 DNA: TGTGCCAGCAGCTTAGGGACGACGTCTGAAGCTTTCTTT
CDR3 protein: CASSLGTTSEAFF

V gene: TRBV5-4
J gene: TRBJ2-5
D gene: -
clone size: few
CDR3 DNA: TGTGCCAGCAGCTTGAAAACGTTGGGGGAGACCCAGTACTTC
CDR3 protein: CASSLKTLGETQYF

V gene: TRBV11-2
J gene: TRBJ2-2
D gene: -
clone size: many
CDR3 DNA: TGTGCCACCCGACGGAGGGGCGGGACAAACACCGGGGAGCTGTTTTTT
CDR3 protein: CATRRRGGTNTGELFF

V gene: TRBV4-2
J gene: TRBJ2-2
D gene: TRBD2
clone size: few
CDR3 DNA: TGTGCCAGCAGCCAAATCCTAGCGGGGGAAGGCACCGGGGAGCTGTTTTTT
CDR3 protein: CASSQILAGEGTGELFF

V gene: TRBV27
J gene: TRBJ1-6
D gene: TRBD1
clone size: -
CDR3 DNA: TGTGCCAGCAGTTTGGACAGGGAATCTTCACCCCTCCACTTT
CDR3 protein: CASSLDRESSPLHF

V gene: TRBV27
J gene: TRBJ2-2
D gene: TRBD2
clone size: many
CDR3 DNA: TGTGCCAGCAGCTGGGGGGGCACCGGGGAGCTGTTTTTT
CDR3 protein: CASSWGGTGELFF

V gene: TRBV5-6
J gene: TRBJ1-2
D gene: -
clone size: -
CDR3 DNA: TGTGCCAGCAGCTTGGGACCGACGATCCGCTATGGCTACACCTTC
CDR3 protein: CASSLGPTIRYGYTF

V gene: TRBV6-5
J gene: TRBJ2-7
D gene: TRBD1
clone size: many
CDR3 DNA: TGTGCCAGCAGTTCCTTCCGGGACAGCTCCTACGAGCAGTACTTC
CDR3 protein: CASSSFRDSSYEQYF

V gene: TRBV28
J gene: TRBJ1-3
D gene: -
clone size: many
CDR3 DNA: TGTGCCAGCAGTTTGGGCCAGGGCGGTGGAAACACCATATATTTT
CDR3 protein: CASSLGQGGGNTIYF

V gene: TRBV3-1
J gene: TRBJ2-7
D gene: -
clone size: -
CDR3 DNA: TGTGCCAGCAGCCAATGGGCGGGGGCAGGGGACGAGCAGTACTTC
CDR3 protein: CASSQWAGAGDEQYF

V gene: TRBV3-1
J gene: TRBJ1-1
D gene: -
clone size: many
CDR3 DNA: TGTGCCAGCAGCCAAGGCGGCGGGGGGAGCACTGAAGCTTTCTTT
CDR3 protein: CASSQGGGGSTEAFF

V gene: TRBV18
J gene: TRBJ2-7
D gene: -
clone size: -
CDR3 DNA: TGTGCCAGCTCACAGTCAGTCGGAGACGAGCAGTACTTC
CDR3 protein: CASSQSVGDEQYF

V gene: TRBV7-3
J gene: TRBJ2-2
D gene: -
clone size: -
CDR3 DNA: TGTGCCAGCAGCTTAACGTCGGCCGGGGAGCTGTTTTTT
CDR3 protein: CASSLTSAGELFF

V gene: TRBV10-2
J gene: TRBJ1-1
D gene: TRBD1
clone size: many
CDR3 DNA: TGCGCCAGCACCGAAGGAAGGCAGGGGGTGACTGAAGCTTTCTTT
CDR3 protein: CASTEGRQGVTEAFF

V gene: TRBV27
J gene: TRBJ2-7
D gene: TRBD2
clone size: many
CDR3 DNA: TGTGCCAGCACCCAACTAGCGGGAGGCCACGAGCAGTACTTC
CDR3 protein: CASTQLAGGHEQYF

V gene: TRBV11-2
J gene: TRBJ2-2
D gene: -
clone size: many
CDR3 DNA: TGTGCCAGCAGCAGACGGACGGCCGCTGACACCGGGGAGCTGTTTTTT
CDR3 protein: CASSRRTAADTGELFF

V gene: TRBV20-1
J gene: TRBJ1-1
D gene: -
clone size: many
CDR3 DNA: TGCAGTGCTAGAGATCAGGGTCTGGCCAGCAGGACTGAAGCTTTCTTT
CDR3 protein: CSARDQGLASRTEAFF

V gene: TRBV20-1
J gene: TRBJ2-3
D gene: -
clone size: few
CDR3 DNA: TGCAGTGCTAGAGGCGTTGACGGGATCACAGATACGCAGTATTTT
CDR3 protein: CSARGVDGITDTQYF

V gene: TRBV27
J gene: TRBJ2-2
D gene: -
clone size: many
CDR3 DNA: TGTGCCAGCAGACCGATATCCGCCGGGGAGCTGTTTTTT
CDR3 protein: CASRPISAGELFF

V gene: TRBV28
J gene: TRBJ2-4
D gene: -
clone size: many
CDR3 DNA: TGTGCCAGCAGTCCCCGACATTTACTAGCCAAAAACATTCAGTACTTC
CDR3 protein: CASSPRHLLAKNIQYF

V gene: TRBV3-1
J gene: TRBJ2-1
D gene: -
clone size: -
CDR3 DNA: TGTGCCAGCAGCCGAGCTTCTTATAGGGGGTTCTACAATGAGCAGTTCTTC
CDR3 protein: CASSRASYRGFYNEQFF

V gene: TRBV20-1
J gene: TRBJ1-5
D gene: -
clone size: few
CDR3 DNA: TGCAGTGCTAGAGATCGAGTAGGGGTACAGCCCCAGCATTTT
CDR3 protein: CSARDRVGVQPQHF

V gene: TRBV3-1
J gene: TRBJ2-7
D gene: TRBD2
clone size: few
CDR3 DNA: TGTGCCAGCAGCTCTTCGGGGAGGGCCCCCTCCGAGCAGTACTTC
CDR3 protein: CASSSSGRAPSEQYF

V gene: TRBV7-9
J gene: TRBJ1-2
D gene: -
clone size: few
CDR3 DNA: TGTGCCAGCACCCTCCTGGGCTACACCTTC
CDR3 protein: CASTLLGYTF

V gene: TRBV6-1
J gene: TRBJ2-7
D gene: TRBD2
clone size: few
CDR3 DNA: TGTGCCAGCAGTCCTAGCGGGTCGGCCTACGAGCAGTACTTC
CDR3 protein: CASSPSGSAYEQYF

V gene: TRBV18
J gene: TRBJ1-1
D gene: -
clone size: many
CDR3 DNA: TGTGCCAGCTCACCACCCCTTCCTTACACTGAAGCTTTCTTT
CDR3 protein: CASSPPLPYTEAFF

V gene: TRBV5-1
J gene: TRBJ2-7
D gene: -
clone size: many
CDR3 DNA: TGCGCCAGCAAGGCAGGGGCGGCCTACGAGCAGTACTTC
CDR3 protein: CASKAGAAYEQYF

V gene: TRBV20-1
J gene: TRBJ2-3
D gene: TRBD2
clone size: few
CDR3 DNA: TGCAGTGCTAGACAGACTAGCGGGAGGGCGTCAGATACGCAGTATTTT
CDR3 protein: CSARQTSGRASDTQYF

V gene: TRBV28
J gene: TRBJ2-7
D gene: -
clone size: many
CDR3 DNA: TGTGCCAGCGAGGACACTCCCTACGAGCAGTACTTC
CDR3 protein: CASEDTPYEQYF

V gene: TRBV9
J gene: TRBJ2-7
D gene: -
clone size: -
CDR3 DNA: TGTGCCAGCAGCGTAGGTCAGGGGGGCATCTACGAGCAGTACTTC
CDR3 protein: CASSVGQGGIYEQYF

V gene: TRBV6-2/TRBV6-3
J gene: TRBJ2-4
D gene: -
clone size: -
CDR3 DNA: TGTGCCAGCAGTTCTCGGATACAGAACATTCAGTACTTC
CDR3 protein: CASSSRIQNIQYF

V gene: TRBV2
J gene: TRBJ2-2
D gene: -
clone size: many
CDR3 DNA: TGTGCCAGCAGTGCTGGTAACACCGGGGAGCTGTTTTTT
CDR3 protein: CASSAGNTGELFF

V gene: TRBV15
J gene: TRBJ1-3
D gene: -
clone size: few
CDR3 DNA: TGTGCCACCTTAAATGGAAACACCATATATTTT
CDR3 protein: CATLNGNTIYF

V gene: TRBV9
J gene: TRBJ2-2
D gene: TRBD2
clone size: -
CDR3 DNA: TGTGCCAGCAGCCCGGGGACTAGCCCCCTACACGGGGAGCTGTTTTTT
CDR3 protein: CASSPGTSPLHGELFF

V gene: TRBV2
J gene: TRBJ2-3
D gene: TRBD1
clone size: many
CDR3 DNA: TGTGCCAGCAGTGGATGGGACAGTGGATTCACAGATACGCAGTATTTT
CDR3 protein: CASSGWDSGFTDTQYF

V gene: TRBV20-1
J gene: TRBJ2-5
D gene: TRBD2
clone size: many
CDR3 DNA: TGCAGTGCTAGGACGGGACTAGCGGGAGGACAAGAGACCCAGTACTTC
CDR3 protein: CSARTGLAGGQETQYF

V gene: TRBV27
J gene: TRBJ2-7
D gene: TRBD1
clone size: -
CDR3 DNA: TGTGCCTGGGGACAGCGAGACTGGGAGCAGTACTTC
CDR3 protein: CAWGQRDWEQYF

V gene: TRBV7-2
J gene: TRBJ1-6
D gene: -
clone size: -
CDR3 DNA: TGTGCCAGCAGCTTAGAGGTCACAACTAATTCACCCCTCCACTTT
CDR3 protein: CASSLEVTTNSPLHF

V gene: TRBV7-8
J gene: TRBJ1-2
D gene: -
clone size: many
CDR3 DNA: TGTGCCAGCAGCCCTCCAAATGGAGGGATTAACTATGGCTACACCTTC
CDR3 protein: CASSPPNGGINYGYTF

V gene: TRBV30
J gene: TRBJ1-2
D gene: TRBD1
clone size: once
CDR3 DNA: TGTGCCTGGAGTGGGGGTCTGAGACAGGGAGGTCTCCCTAACTATGTCTACACCTTC
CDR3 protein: CAWSGGLRQGGLPNYVYTF

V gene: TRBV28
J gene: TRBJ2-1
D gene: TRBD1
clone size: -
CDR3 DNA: TGTGCCAGCAGTCCACCCGGGACAGGGGTTCGCGAGCAGTTCTTC
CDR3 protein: CASSPPGTGVREQFF

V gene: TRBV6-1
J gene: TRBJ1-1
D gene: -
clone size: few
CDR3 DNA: TGTGCCAGCACCGATGGGCCAGGTAGGACTGAAGCTTTCTTT
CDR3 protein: CASTDGPGRTEAFF

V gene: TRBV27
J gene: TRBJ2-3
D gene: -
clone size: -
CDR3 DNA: TGTGCCAGCAGCGCAATTAGAGTTGAATTCACAGATACGCAGTATTTT
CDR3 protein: CASSAIRVEFTDTQYF

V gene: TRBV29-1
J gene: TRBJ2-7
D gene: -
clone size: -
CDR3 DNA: TGCAGCGTCGACGGGGGGCTGGGGGAGCAGTACTTC
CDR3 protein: CSVDGGLGEQYF

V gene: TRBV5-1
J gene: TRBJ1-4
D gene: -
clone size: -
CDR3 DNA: TGCGCCAGCAGCATAGACACCCCGGGTGAAAAACTGTTTTTT
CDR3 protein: CASSIDTPGEKLFF

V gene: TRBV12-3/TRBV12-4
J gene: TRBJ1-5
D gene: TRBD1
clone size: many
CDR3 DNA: TGTGCCAGCAGTCTGGACAGGAACAATCAGCCCCAGCATTTT
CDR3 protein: CASSLDRNNQPQHF